One and the same sample provided the 26 T cell receptor beta chains below, sequenced in a study of technical replicates of blood from several donors. The repertoire was sequenced with immunoSEQ multiplex PCR; TCRdb's copy has only in-frame clones and lacks some. Altogether 35,000 to 50,000 clones are present, around 97% being singletons, with the ten largest covering less than 0.45%. The specimen was T cells isolated from PBMCs. The receptors derive from a human donor in good health.

The count of this clone is one. The chain uses TRBV10-3 and TRBJ1-5, with 7 bases matching TRBD1. The CDR3 is made up of 13 amino acids. The V and J ends lost 2 bases and 15 bases, in that order; junction bases with no gene match: 10. CDR1 ENHRY and CDR2 SYGVKD come from the germline V gene. CDR3 sequence (DNA): TGTGCCATCAGTGAGGCTTGGGACAGCCGGGGGCATTTT. Protein: CAISEAWDSRGHF.

This chain uses TRBV14 with TRBJ1-2; no reliable D call. Germline V gives CDR1 SGHDN, CDR2 FVKESK. Trimming took off 4 bases at V and 3 bases at J, with 15 bases between the two ends. CDR3 length equals 15 residues. CDR3 nucleotide sequence: TGTGCCAGCAGCCGTCTGCCGGGTCCCGACTATGGCTACACCTTC. This gives the protein CASSRLPGPDYGYTF.

V gene TRBV5-4 combines with J gene TRBJ1-1, with D unclear. The CDR3 sequence is 14 residues long. V was shortened by 5 bases and J by 4 bases, with 15 bases between the two germline ends. Germline V CDR1 and CDR2: SGHNT, YYREEE (reference sequence). The CDR3 coding sequence is TGTGCCAGCAGACCATCACTGGGCTCCACTGAAGCTTTCTTT. It encodes CASRPSLGSTEAFF.

The genes are TRBV11-2 and TRBJ1-2, with 7 bases aligning to TRBD1. The V and J ends lost 4 bases and 2 bases, in that order; junction bases with no gene match: 1. This CDR3 contains 13 residues. Germline CDR1 SGHAT, CDR2 FQNNGV. The CDR3 reads CASSSQGNYGYTF. The CDR3 coding sequence is TGTGCCAGCAGCTCACAGGGGAACTATGGCTACACCTTC.

This clone is a singleton in its sample. The chain recombines TRBV7-6 with TRBJ2-1; D perhaps matches TRBD1 (6 bases). V lost 1 base, J lost 9 bases, and 13 bases lay in between. This CDR3 region has 14 residues. Per germline, CDR1 SGHVS and CDR2 FNYEAQ. The CDR3 nucleotides read TGTGCCAGCAGCTTAGGAGACAGGTTCAGTGAGCAGTTCTTC. Amino acids: CASSLGDRFSEQFF.

The V and J genes are TRBV6-1 and TRBJ2-3; 10 nucleotides agree with TRBD2. The V gene end was trimmed by 5 bases and the J gene end by 8 bases; junction bases not matched to a gene: 7. The CDR3 is made up of 14 amino acids. CDR1 MNHNS and CDR2 SASEGT come from the germline V gene. CDR3 amino acids: CASSPTSGTGTQYF. The DNA of the CDR3 is TGTGCCAGCAGTCCTACTAGCGGGACCGGTACGCAGTATTTT.

The chain couples TRBV18 to TRBJ1-1; 8 nucleotides agree with TRBD1. V gave up 4 bases and J gave up 6 bases; unmatched junction bases: 13. CDR3 size: 16 residues. CDR1 and CDR2 (germline): KGHSH, LQKENI. CDR3 DNA: TGTGCCAGCTCACTAGGACAGGGCCCGTTTGGGGCTGAAGCTTTCTTT. Translated, it gives CASSLGQGPFGAEAFF.

This rearrangement joins TRBV11-2 to TRBJ1-1, with TRBD1 matching over 7 bases. The CDR3 length is 16 residues. Germline V gives CDR1 SGHAT, CDR2 FQNNGV. V lost 3 bases to trimming and J lost 3 bases; unmatched junction nucleotides: 10. The CDR3 DNA reads as TGTGCCAGCAGCTTTTGGACAGGCCAGAGGTACACTGAAGCTTTCTTT. Amino acids: CASSFWTGQRYTEAFF. Full variable domain (rest looked up from reference TRBV11-2 and TRBJ1-1): EAGVAQSPRYKIIEKRQSVAFWCNPISGHATLYWYQQILGQGPKLLIQFQNNGVVDDSQLPKDRFSAERLKGVDSTLKIQPAKLEDSAVYLCASSFWTGQRYTEAFFGQGTRLTVV.

V is TRBV28 and J is TRBJ2-7; D gene uncertain. The CDR3 has 13 amino acids. From germline, CDR1 is MDHEN and CDR2 SYDVKM. V was pared by 6 bases and J by 3 bases, with 12 bases between. CDR3 amino acids: CASSPARVYEQYF. CDR3 nucleotides: TGTGCCAGCAGCCCCGCGAGAGTCTACGAGCAGTACTTC.

This chain connects TRBV27 to TRBJ1-2; unclear D gene. The length of the CDR3 is 14 residues. Germline assignment: CDR1 MNHEY and CDR2 SMNVEV (reference sequence). Trimming pared 6 bases from V and 8 bases from J, leaving 19 bases between. The DNA for the CDR3 is TGTGCCAGCAGGAGGACTTCTACTGCAACCGGCTACACCTTC. The encoded protein is CASRRTSTATGYTF.

V is TRBV9 and J is TRBJ2-3, with D perhaps TRBD1 (5 bases). The CDR3 contains 13 residues. The germline gives CDR1 SGDLS, CDR2 YYNGEE. Trimming took off 1 base at V and 6 bases at J, with 9 bases between the two ends. The CDR3 nucleotides read TGTGCCAGCAGCGTACAGGGTCAGGATACGCAGTATTTT. Protein product: CASSVQGQDTQYF.

This chain joins TRBV9 and TRBJ1-5, with 7 bases that match TRBD1. CDR1 SGDLS and CDR2 YYNGEE come from the germline V gene. This CDR3 spans 14 amino acids. With V trimmed by 2 bases and J by 7 bases, 6 bases remained unmatched. CDR3 sequence: CASSVTGQAQPQHF. The CDR3 nucleotides read TGTGCCAGCAGCGTGACAGGGCAGGCGCAGCCCCAGCATTTT.

V and J are TRBV28 and TRBJ1-4, with 7 bases matching TRBD1. The V gene end was trimmed by 7 bases and the J gene end by 4 bases; junction bases not matched to a gene: 6. Germline assignment: CDR1 MDHEN and CDR2 SYDVKM. This CDR3 is built from 14 residues. The CDR3 here is CASIRGQSNEKLFF. The DNA of the CDR3 is TGTGCCAGCATAAGGGGACAGAGTAATGAAAAACTGTTTTTT.

This chain joins TRBV29-1 and TRBJ1-4; maybe TRBD1 (6 bases). V was trimmed by 5 bases and J by 3 bases, leaving 10 bases between them. This CDR3 is 13 amino acids long. CDR1 and CDR2 from the germline V gene are SQVTM and ANQGSEA. CDR3 amino acids: CSVKTGANEKLFF. CDR3 sequence (DNA): TGCAGCGTTAAGACAGGCGCTAATGAAAAACTGTTTTTT.

The V call is TRBV4-1, the J call TRBJ2-7; D may be TRBD2 (5 bases). The CDR3 loop spans 15 amino acids. Germline assignment: CDR1 MGHRA and CDR2 YSYEKL. The ends were cut back, 0 bases at V and 7 bases at J, with 16 bases in the middle. CDR3 sequence: CASSQDWGVIEEQYF. In DNA, the CDR3 is TGCGCCAGCAGCCAAGATTGGGGAGTCATAGAAGAGCAGTACTTC.

The rearrangement uses TRBV11-2 and TRBJ2-3; 7 positions match TRBD1. V was clipped by 5 bases and J by 2 bases; unmatched bases: 4. The CDR3 is made up of 14 amino acids. CDR1 is SGHAT and CDR2 is FQNNGV in the germline V gene. CDR3 in amino acids: CASSPGQSTDTQYF. The DNA of the CDR3 is TGTGCCAGCAGCCCGGGACAGTCCACAGATACGCAGTATTTT.

J is TRBJ2-5 and V is TRBV5-4; the match to TRBD1 covers 8 bases. The CDR3 spans 14 residues. Germline lookup yields CDR1 SGHNT and CDR2 YYREEE (reference sequence). V was clipped by 5 bases and J by 2 bases; unmatched bases: 5. The CDR3 sequence: CASRVDREQETQYF. The CDR3 DNA sequence: TGTGCCAGCAGGGTGGACAGGGAGCAAGAGACCCAGTACTTC.

The chain links TRBV7-2 to TRBJ1-1, with TRBD1 matching over 8 bases. CDR3 length: 14 residues. Germline V gene data show CDR1 as SGHTA and CDR2 as FQGNSA. Trimming cost V 5 bases and J 7 bases; bases outside gene matches: 9. The CDR3 bases are TGTGCCAGCAGCACCACCGGGACAGGAAATGAAGCTTTCTTT. As protein: CASSTTGTGNEAFF.

The CDR3 sequence: CASSFRRELSDTQYF. The CDR3, as DNA: TGTGCCAGCAGCTTTCGGCGGGAGCTCTCAGATACGCAGTATTTT. The chain has TRBV11-3 and TRBJ2-3; 7 bases line up with TRBD2. Per the germline V gene, CDR1 is SGHNT and CDR2 is YENEEA. The CDR3 runs 15 residues. Trimming took 3 bases from V and 4 from J; bases not matched to a gene: 7.

The rearrangement joins TRBV11-2 to TRBJ1-2, with 8 bases aligning to TRBD1. This CDR3 is built from 14 residues. J was trimmed by 8 bases and V by 4 bases; bases with no gene match: 9. Per the germline V gene, CDR1 is SGHAT and CDR2 is FQNNGV. The CDR3 protein is CASSSPRGRRGYTF. The DNA for the CDR3 is TGTGCCAGCAGCTCCCCCAGGGGGCGGCGGGGCTACACCTTC.

The chain employs TRBV5-6 and TRBJ2-7; D perhaps matches TRBD1 (6 bases). Germline CDR1 reads SGHDT; CDR2 reads YYEEEE. The CDR3 is 13 residues long. Trimming took 1 base from V and 4 from J, leaving 9 bases between them. CDR3 amino acids: CASSLKGGYEQYF. CDR3 in DNA: TGTGCCAGCAGCTTGAAAGGGGGTTACGAGCAGTACTTC. Filled out from reference TRBV5-6 and TRBJ2-7, the complete variable domain reads DAGVTQSPTHLIKTRGQQVTLRCSPKSGHDTVSWYQQALGQGPQFIFQYYEEEERQRGNFPDRFSGHQFPNYSSELNVNALLLGDSALYLCASSLKGGYEQYFGPGTRLTVT.

The chain has TRBV29-1 and TRBJ2-2; the match to TRBD2 covers 9 bases. CDR1 and CDR2 from the germline V gene are SQVTM and ANQGSEA. This CDR3 region has 15 residues. Losses at the gene ends were 4 bases for V and 5 bases for J; bases not matched to a gene: 8. CDR3 in DNA: TGCAGCGTTGGGGGGCTAGCGGGAACTACCGGGGAGCTGTTTTTT. It codes for CSVGGLAGTTGELFF.

This clone was seen only once. V usage is TRBV6-5 and J usage is TRBJ1-3; D not certain. Germline CDR1 MNHEY, CDR2 SVGAGI. The V end was cut by 6 bases, the J end by 0 bases, with 9 bases between. The CDR3 extends over 14 amino acids. The CDR3 loop is CASRAEFSGNTIYF. The CDR3 DNA follows: TGTGCCAGCAGGGCCGAATTCTCTGGAAACACCATATATTTT.

The V call is TRBV6-4, the J call TRBJ2-3; 8 bases map to TRBD2. Germline lookup yields CDR1 MRHNA and CDR2 SNTAGT. Losses at the gene ends were 5 bases for V and 2 bases for J; bases not matched to a gene: 3. CDR3 length equals 14 residues. The CDR3 sequence is CASSTSGTTDTQYF. For the CDR3, the DNA is TGTGCCAGCAGTACTAGCGGAACCACAGATACGCAGTATTTT.

The chain links TRBV9 to TRBJ1-4, with 9 nucleotides matching TRBD1. Germline V gene sequence: CDR1 SGDLS, CDR2 YYNGEE. The CDR3 extends over 15 amino acids. The V and J ends lost 0 bases and 5 bases, in that order; junction bases with no gene match: 2. CDR3 bases: TGTGCCAGCAGCGTAGGTGGGACAGGGAATGAAAAACTGTTTTTT. Its translation: CASSVGGTGNEKLFF.

The rearrangement joins TRBV9 to TRBJ2-2, with 14 bases matching TRBD2. This CDR3 spans 21 amino acids. V was clipped by 1 base and J by 4 bases; unmatched bases: 15. The V gene's germline CDR1 is SGDLS and CDR2 YYNGEE. The CDR3 here is CASSVSGTSGSLYGSTGELFF. The CDR3 region has the DNA TGTGCCAGCAGCGTATCCGGGACTAGCGGGAGCCTTTATGGGAGCACCGGGGAGCTGTTTTTT.